The entry that follows covers one TCR beta chain sequence. Its antigen is unidentified. Repertoires were generated with immunoSEQ multiplex PCR, while TCRdb's copy carries only in-frame clones and drops some. The sample shows over 85,000 clones, less than 90% of them seen only once. This sample was taken from a study of T cell responses to AZD1222 COVID-19 vaccine. Study at large: Pooled samples include second doses given at about 4 or 12 weeks.

Points from the study as a whole: Donors were chiefly white British, with a greater number of females, and clonal diversity was perhaps underestimated.

V shed 10 bases and J shed 5 bases, with 21 bases lying between them. Germline CDR1 MDHEN, CDR2 SYDVKM. The CDR3 extends over 15 amino acids. The clonotype was recovered from an adult in good health. The J gene is TRBJ1-5, the V gene TRBV28, with D possibly matching TRBD1 (6 bases). Source: peripheral blood, taken on day 0 of AZD1222 vaccination. The CDR3 DNA reads as TGTGCCACCTTTACGAGACACGGGGGCTATCAGCCCCAGCATTTT. Translated, it gives CATFTRHGGYQPQHF. Drawing the rest from reference TRBV28 and TRBJ1-5, the complete variable domain is DVKVTQSSRYLVKRTGEKVFLECVQDMDHENMFWYRQDPGLGLRLIYFSYDVKMKEKGDIPEGYSVSREKKERFSLILESASTNQTSMYLCATFTRHGGYQPQHFGDGTRLSIL.